This T cell receptor (beta chain) was captured by sequencing in a study of blood T cell repertoires in COVID-19. Overall study context: Collection of acute and convalescent COVID-19 samples took place in the United States, Italy and Spain. In each case, the material was cDNA or gDNA derived from T cells, B-cell-depleted T cells, or PBMCs.

Germline assignment: CDR1 LGHDT and CDR2 YNNKEL (reference sequence). CDR3 length: 15 amino acids. Trimming at V came to 6 bases and at J to 4 bases, leaving 4 bases not matched to a gene. How the authors handled the data: Amplification from reference gene primers served as the basis for estimated nucleated cell counts. Clones were sequenced by immunoSEQ multiplex PCR, and TCRdb holds only the in-frame ones, with some missing. From that table come the V and J calls and clone size; the DNA was used to work out D and trimming. The sample holds almost 350,000 clones, approximately 89% seen once. The V gene is TRBV3-1 (or the pseudogene TRBV3-2), the J gene TRBJ2-1; 12 positions match TRBD2. The sequence was obtained from a woman in her sixties with COVID-19, enrolled during active disease. Sequenced material: peripheral blood. The CDR3 reads CASSTSGGRYNEQFF. The CDR3 bases are TGTGCCAGCAGTACTAGCGGGGGGCGTTACAATGAGCAGTTCTTC.